This T cell receptor (beta chain) originates from a study of Tregs in tolerant kidney transplant recipients. Germline CDR1 and CDR2: SGHTA and FQGNSA. The V gene end was trimmed by 4 bases and the J gene end by 3 bases; junction bases not matched to a gene: 13. The CDR3 contains 17 residues. Study findings and constraints: For some patients, primers changed over time, blocking nucleotide-level comparison. The small number of patients limits these findings pending further validation.

The nonmyeloablative bone marrow transplants came from related graft donors, with transient mixed chimerism. As regards this clone: Its antigen is not identified.

Assay: immunoSEQ multiplex PCR; the TCRdb copy retains only in-frame clones and omits some. The profile covers roughly 64,000 clones, with over 75% appearing a single time and about 4% taken by the ten largest. The source of this sequence is a human patient who received a combined kidney and bone marrow transplant. Some T cells may originate from the graft donor. Specimen: CD4+ T cells from blood (PBMCs), collected 6 months after the transplant. The chain is built from TRBV7-2 and TRBJ2-5, with 8 bases fitting TRBD1. In DNA form, the CDR3 reads TGTGCCAGCAGCTCGCTGAGTTGGACAGGGCCGGAAGAGACCCAGTACTTC. This translates into CASSSLSWTGPEETQYF.